This TCR beta chain was sequenced for a study of OX40 agonist ivuxolimab in advanced cancers. In terms of the full investigation: Ivuxolimab, which targeted the costimulatory receptor OX40 (CD134), was an agonistic, fully human IgG2 monoclonal antibody. Intravenous ivuxolimab was administered to patients every 2 weeks at six dose levels: 0.01, 0.1, 0.3, 1.5, 3 and 10 mg/kg. Of the roughly 54 patients in dose escalation, 19 had hepatocellular carcinoma, roughly 15 had melanoma, 9 had renal cell carcinoma and 9 had head and neck cancer. In the dose-escalation cohort, approximately 80% of patients were male, and the mean age was around 60 years with a range of roughly 20 to 79. Prior anti-PD-1, anti-PD-L1 or anti-CTLA-4 therapy was permitted, and checkpoint inhibitors had been received by roughly two fifths of dose-escalation patients. Partial responses were achieved by three dose-escalation patients, of whom one had hepatocellular carcinoma and two had cutaneous melanoma. Peripheral TCRbeta sequencing aimed to test whether ivuxolimab altered TCR sequence diversity and caused clonal T-cell expansion. The paper describes the monotherapy dose-escalation part (N of about 52 patients) of the phase I trial of ivuxolimab. On the study overall, not on this receptor specifically: Partial responders in the 0.1-3.0 mg/kg groups had among the lowest normalized peripheral clonal expansion, especially among CD8+ T cells. After ivuxolimab, expanded clones were on average more numerous among CD8+ T cells than among CD4+ T cells. At doses of 0.1 to 3.0 mg/kg, clonal expansion of both CD4+ and CD8+ blood T cells was observed from baseline to week 6. Which antigens the clonally expanded peripheral T cells were specific for was not determined. Low levels of normalized T-cell clonal expansion were also seen in some nonresponding patients.

This clone came up once. No antigen is known for it. No qualities accompany the bases; no much larger clone lies one base away. To sequence the TCRbeta CDR3 region, genomic DNA was isolated from the sorted cells. TCRbeta CDR3 regions were sequenced using the immunoSEQ Assay. TCRdb obtained this table from immuneACCESS and retained in-frame rearrangements with V and J assigned. These tables miss some clones; where compared with another copy, unresolved V genes account for less than half of the shortfall, and the remainder is unexplained. The sample records over 50,000 clones, 85% to 95% of which are singletons. Around 15% of the sample is held by the ten biggest clonotypes. Patients with autoimmune disease history or receiving systemic immunosuppression were excluded from the trial. Peripheral blood for TCR sequencing was collected from all dose cohorts at baseline, on cycle 4 day 1, and on cycle 7 day 1. Samples came from an open-label, multicenter, first-in-human phase I dose-escalation trial of ivuxolimab. The trial enrolled adults with locally advanced or metastatic head and neck squamous cell, hepatocellular, melanoma or renal cell carcinoma. CD4+ and CD8+ T cells were sorted separately from peripheral blood before TCR sequencing.

V is pared back by 2 bases and J by 0 bases, with 14 bases lying between the germline termini. The germline V gene supplies CDR1 SGDLS and CDR2 YYNGEE. The cysteine opens and the phenylalanine closes a CDR3 of 17 amino acids. Only CDR3 DNA remains: 51 bases, in frame from the first base. The specimen was CD4+ or CD8+ T cells sorted from blood, collected in a trial of the OX40 agonist ivuxolimab. The chain uses TRBV9 and TRBJ2-2; TRBD1 is a possible D gene, resting on 5 matching bases. This receptor was identified in an adult with an advanced solid tumor such as melanoma, head and neck, liver or kidney cancer. The sequence in DNA is TGTGCCAGCAGCGTTTTCCCGGACATCCCGAACACCGGGGAGCTGTTTTTT. Translation gives CASSVFPDIPNTGELFF.